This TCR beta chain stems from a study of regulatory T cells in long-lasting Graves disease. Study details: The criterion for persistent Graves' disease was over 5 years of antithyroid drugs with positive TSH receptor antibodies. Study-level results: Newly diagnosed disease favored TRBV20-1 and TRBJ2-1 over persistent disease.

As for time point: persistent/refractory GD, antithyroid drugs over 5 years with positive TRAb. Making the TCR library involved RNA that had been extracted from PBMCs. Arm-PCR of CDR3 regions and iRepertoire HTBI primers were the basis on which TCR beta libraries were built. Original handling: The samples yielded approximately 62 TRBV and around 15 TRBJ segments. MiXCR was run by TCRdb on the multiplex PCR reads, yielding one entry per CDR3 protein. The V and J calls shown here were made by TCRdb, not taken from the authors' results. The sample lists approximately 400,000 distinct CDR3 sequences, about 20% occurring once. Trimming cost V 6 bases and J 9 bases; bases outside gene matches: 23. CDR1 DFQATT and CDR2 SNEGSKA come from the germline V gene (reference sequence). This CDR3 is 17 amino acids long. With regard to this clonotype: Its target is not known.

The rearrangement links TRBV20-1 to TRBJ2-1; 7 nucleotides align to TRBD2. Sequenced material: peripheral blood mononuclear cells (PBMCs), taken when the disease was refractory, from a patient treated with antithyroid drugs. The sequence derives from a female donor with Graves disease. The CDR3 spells CSAPTRVGGGRRGEQFF. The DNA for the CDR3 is TGCAGTGCCCCTACCCGCGTCGGGGGAGGGCGGCGGGGTGAGCAGTTCTTC.